This T cell receptor (beta chain) is drawn from a study of cytomegalovirus exposure and HLA in healthy donors. Study results and caveats: For TCR beta chains, V- and J-gene trimming was later linked to a missense DCLRE1C variant. Researchers catalogued roughly 150 TCR beta chains as cytomegalovirus-associated. A later analysis revealed that TCR association rates differed between HLA loci, peaking at DRB1 and bottoming out at HLA-C.

PCR primers comprised 60 Vbeta and 13 Jbeta primers. This table comes from immunoSEQ multiplex PCR, and its TCRdb copy is limited to in-frame clones, with some not included. The table records approximately 65,000 clones, almost 70% of them present only once. V was clipped by 4 bases and J by 1 base, with 11 bases between them. Germline V gene lookup returns CDR1 LNHDA and CDR2 SQIVND (reference sequence). The CDR3 runs to 14 residues. About this clone itself: Its antigen is currently unknown.

The source of this sequence is a man aged 40-50 years in good health and CMV-seropositive. The chain joins TRBV19 to TRBJ2-7; unclear D gene. Sequenced sample: PBMCs. In DNA form, the CDR3 reads TGTGCCAGTAGTAATGCAGGAAAATCCTACGAGCAGTACTTC. Translated, it gives CASSNAGKSYEQYF.